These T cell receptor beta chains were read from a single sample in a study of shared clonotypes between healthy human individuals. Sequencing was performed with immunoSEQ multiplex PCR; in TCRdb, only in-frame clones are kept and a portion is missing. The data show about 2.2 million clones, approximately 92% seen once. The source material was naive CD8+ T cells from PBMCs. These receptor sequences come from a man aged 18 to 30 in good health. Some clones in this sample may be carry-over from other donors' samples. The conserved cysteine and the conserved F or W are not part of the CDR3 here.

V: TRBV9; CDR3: ASSGSPYEQY
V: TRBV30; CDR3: AWRDSPSPYNEQF
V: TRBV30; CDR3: AWTVGSSYNEQF
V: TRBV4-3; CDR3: ASSQEPAGSSYNEQF
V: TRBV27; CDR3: ASSLQQGGAEAF
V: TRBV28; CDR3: ASSFGLANTEAF
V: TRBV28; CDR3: ASSFVAGDYEQY
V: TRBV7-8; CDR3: ASSPGTSLGKNIQY
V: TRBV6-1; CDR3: ASSEPGQLLDEQF
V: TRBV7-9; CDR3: ASSPEVRDPNQPQH
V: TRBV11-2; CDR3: ASSLRSHVGYT
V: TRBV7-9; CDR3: ASSLAWGGAGYEQY
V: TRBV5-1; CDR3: ASSLEQIYEQY
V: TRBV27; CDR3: ASSYTGTEQF
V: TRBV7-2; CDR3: ASSWTSGRAVGNEQY
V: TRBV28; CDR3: ASSSTTEQY
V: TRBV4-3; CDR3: ASSQGVRGVEQF
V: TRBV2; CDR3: ASSGTSTPFTGELF
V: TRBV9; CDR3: ASSPGGTEQY
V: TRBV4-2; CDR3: ASSRGQGRNTEAF
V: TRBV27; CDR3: ASSSRDTQY
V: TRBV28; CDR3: ASSFHGSGSPQH